The 18 T cell receptor beta chains presented below share a single source sample, sequenced in a study of beta chain features in type 1 diabetes. Points from the study as a whole: Researchers report that Type 1 diabetes patients had moderately but significantly shorter TCRB CDR3s across all four CD4+ subsets.

Expressed TCRB transcripts were sequenced because the isolated RNA had all been reverse transcribed beforehand. Method: immunoSEQ multiplex PCR; TCRdb's copy keeps in-frame clones and lacks some. The sample has 240,000 or so clones, approximately 15% seen once. What these receptors recognize is not known. The sample consisted of naive CD4+ T cells from blood. These receptors all stem from a man between 25 and 39 years old with type 1 diabetes.

In its sample, this clone was seen a few times. V and J are TRBV7-9 and TRBJ2-7, with 10 bases fitting TRBD2. J was trimmed by 2 bases and V by 6 bases; bases with no gene match: 7. Germline CDR1 reads SEHNR; CDR2 reads FQNEAQ (reference sequence). CDR3 size: 15 residues. The CDR3 DNA is TGTGCCAGCAGACCTAGCGGGGGCCAAACCTACGAGCAGTACTTC. Translated: CASRPSGGQTYEQYF. Full variable domain (outside the CDR3, taken from reference TRBV7-9 and TRBJ2-7): DTGVSQNPRHKITKRGQNVTFRCDPISEHNRLYWYRQTLGQGPEFLTYFQNEAQLEKSRLLSDRFSAERPKGSFSTLEIQRTEQGDSAMYLCASRPSGGQTYEQYFGPGTRLTVT.

This clone was found once. The chain employs TRBV6-5 and TRBJ2-2, with 7 bases matching TRBD2. The CDR3 spans 15 residues. Germline V gene sequence: CDR1 MNHEY, CDR2 SVGAGI. The trim removed 5 bases at V and 7 bases at J, leaving 10 bases unmatched. In nucleotides, the CDR3 is TGTGCCAGCAGTCGGGGCGGCACGGGGGGCGGGGAGCTGTTTTTT. Its protein is CASSRGGTGGGELFF.

This clone has just a few counts. This chain connects TRBV30 to TRBJ2-3; 7 bases map to TRBD2. CDR3 length: 16 amino acids. CDR1 is GTSNPN, CDR2 SVGIG, per germline (reference sequence). J gave up 1 base and V 3 bases, and 10 bases lay outside the gene matches. The CDR3 coding sequence is TGTGCCTGGAGCGCCGGGGCCAGCGGGGGCACAGATACGCAGTATTTT. It codes for CAWSAGASGGTDTQYF.

This clone was counted between two and nine times. The chain has TRBV4-1 and TRBJ2-5; TRBD2 matches 15 bases. V trimming: 2 bases; J trimming: 7 bases; junction bases outside the gene matches: 11. The germline V gene has CDR1 MGHRA and CDR2 YSYEKL. The CDR3 runs 18 residues. CDR3 loop: CASSQLEPGLAGGVTQYF. The CDR3 DNA sequence: TGCGCCAGCAGCCAACTCGAACCGGGACTAGCGGGAGGAGTGACCCAGTACTTC.

The chain couples TRBV7-6 to TRBJ2-7, with 13 bases identical to TRBD2. This CDR3 region has 15 residues. Germline loops: CDR1 SGHVS, CDR2 FNYEAQ. V dropped 5 bases and J dropped 6; count of bases not matched to a gene: 7. The CDR3 protein is CASSPGLAGVGEQYF. The CDR3 DNA follows: TGTGCCAGCAGCCCCGGACTAGCGGGAGTTGGCGAGCAGTACTTC.

This clone has more than one count but fewer than ten. V and J are TRBV19 and TRBJ2-1; D not resolved. The CDR3 runs 14 residues. V lost 3 bases to trimming and J lost 4 bases, with 10 bases between them. The germline V gene encodes CDR1 LNHDA and CDR2 SQIVND (reference sequence). The CDR3 nucleotides read TGTGCCAGTAGTATCTTGGCCGATTACAATGAGCAGTTCTTC. Translated: CASSILADYNEQFF.

This clone was detected only a few times. This chain joins TRBV4-1 and TRBJ2-7; 7 nucleotides match TRBD2. The trim removed 1 base at V and 3 bases at J, leaving 6 bases unmatched. In germline, CDR1 is MGHRA, CDR2 YSYEKL. This CDR3 region has 15 residues. Written as DNA, the CDR3 is TGCGCCAGCAGCCAAGGGGACTACCAGATCTACGAGCAGTACTTC. This encodes CASSQGDYQIYEQYF.

The chain joins TRBV5-1 to TRBJ1-2; D is unclear. This CDR3 region has 13 residues. Trimming pared 2 bases from V and 8 bases from J, leaving 13 bases between. Germline V gives CDR1 SGHRS, CDR2 YFSETQ. The CDR3 loop is CASSFGLGEGYTF. CDR3 nucleotide sequence: TGCGCCAGCAGCTTCGGGTTGGGAGAGGGCTACACCTTC. Drawing the rest from reference TRBV5-1 and TRBJ1-2, the complete variable domain is KAGVTQTPRYLIKTRGQQVTLSCSPISGHRSVSWYQQTPGQGLQFLFEYFSETQRNKGNFPGRFSGRQFSNSRSEMNVSTLELGDSALYLCASSFGLGEGYTFGSGTRLTVV.

This chain links TRBV5-6 with TRBJ1-1; D remains unclear. The V end was cut by 6 bases, the J end by 2 bases, with 11 bases between. Germline V gene sequence: CDR1 SGHDT, CDR2 YYEEEE. The CDR3 contains 13 residues. The CDR3 DNA sequence: TGTGCCAGCATTCTGAACAGCAACACTGAAGCTTTCTTT. Residues: CASILNSNTEAFF. Looking up the rest from reference TRBV5-6 and TRBJ1-1 gives the full variable domain: DAGVTQSPTHLIKTRGQQVTLRCSPKSGHDTVSWYQQALGQGPQFIFQYYEEEERQRGNFPDRFSGHQFPNYSSELNVNALLLGDSALYLCASILNSNTEAFFGQGTRLTVV.

The chain carries TRBV9 and TRBJ2-3; 11 bases agree with TRBD2. The length of the CDR3 is 18 residues. The V and J ends lost 0 bases and 2 bases, in that order; junction bases with no gene match: 8. The germline V gene has CDR1 SGDLS and CDR2 YYNGEE. CDR3 coding DNA: TGTGCCAGCAGCGTAGCGACTAGCGGGGTCCTCTACACAGATACGCAGTATTTT. Its translation: CASSVATSGVLYTDTQYF.

V gene TRBV9 combines with J gene TRBJ1-1; D gene uncertain. CDR3 size: 15 residues. The V gene's germline CDR1 is SGDLS and CDR2 YYNGEE. With 0 bases removed from V and 2 bases from J, the gap between germline ends came to 11 bases. CDR3 loop: CASSVGQVANTEAFF. CDR3 sequence (DNA): TGTGCCAGCAGCGTAGGTCAGGTTGCTAACACTGAAGCTTTCTTT. Drawing the rest from reference TRBV9 and TRBJ1-1, the complete variable domain is DSGVTQTPKHLITATGQRVTLRCSPRSGDLSVYWYQQSLDQGLQFLIQYYNGEERAKGNILERFSAQQFPDLHSELNLSSLELGDSALYFCASSVGQVANTEAFFGQGTRLTVV.

The chain couples TRBV5-1 to TRBJ2-5; 7 bases line up with TRBD2. The V gene end was trimmed by 2 bases and the J gene end by 5 bases; junction bases not matched to a gene: 9. The length of the CDR3 is 15 residues. The germline V gene has CDR1 SGHRS and CDR2 YFSETQ. The DNA for the CDR3 is TGCGCCAGCAGCTTCGGCGGGAGTTATAGGGAGACCCAGTACTTC. The encoded protein is CASSFGGSYRETQYF.

The chain links TRBV25-1 to TRBJ2-6, with D possibly matching TRBD1 (6 bases). Trimming took off 2 bases at V and 0 bases at J, with 11 bases between the two ends. The CDR3 runs to 17 residues. In germline, CDR1 is MGHDK, CDR2 SYGVNS. CDR3 nucleotides: TGTGCCAGCAGTGAACAGGGCAGGGGCTCTGGGGCCAACGTCCTGACTTTC. Protein sequence: CASSEQGRGSGANVLTF. The complete variable domain, with remaining parts taken from reference TRBV25-1 and TRBJ2-6, reads EADIYQTPRYLVIGTGKKITLECSQTMGHDKMYWYQQDPGMELHLIHYSYGVNSTEKGDLSSESTVSRIRTEHFPLTLESARPSHTSQYLCASSEQGRGSGANVLTFGAGSRLTVL.

The V and J genes are TRBV5-1 and TRBJ2-7, with a tentative D call TRBD2 (6 bases). The CDR3 contains 14 residues. The germline V gene encodes CDR1 SGHRS and CDR2 YFSETQ. Between the trimmed V and J ends, which lost 3 bases and 3 bases, there was a span of 13 bases. The CDR3 DNA reads as TGCGCCAGCAGCTCGGGTGGTAGCGGCTACGAGCAGTACTTC. Its translation: CASSSGGSGYEQYF.

The chain links TRBV19 to TRBJ1-5; a weak D match, TRBD1 (5 bases). With 4 bases removed from V and 1 base from J, the gap between germline ends came to 11 bases. CDR1 is LNHDA, CDR2 SQIVND, per germline (reference sequence). The length of the CDR3 is 15 residues. DNA of the CDR3: TGTGCCAGTAGTAGGGGGGTCGGGAGCAATCAGCCCCAGCATTTT. This encodes CASSRGVGSNQPQHF.

The chain joins TRBV2 to TRBJ2-7; no firm D call. The CDR3 is made up of 13 amino acids. The germline CDR1 and CDR2 sequences are SNHLY and FYNNEI. Deletions cut 3 bases from V and 3 bases from J, with 9 bases between. The CDR3 region is CASSEGRNYEQYF. CDR3 bases: TGTGCCAGCAGTGAGGGCAGAAACTACGAGCAGTACTTC.

The V and J genes are TRBV2 and TRBJ2-5; possibly TRBD2 for D (6 bases). Germline V gene data show CDR1 as SNHLY and CDR2 as FYNNEI. Trimming cost V 5 bases and J 5 bases, with 9 bases left between them. The CDR3 spans 12 residues. This chain's CDR3 is CASSKSGETQYF. The CDR3 DNA reads as TGTGCCAGCAGTAAGAGCGGGGAGACCCAGTACTTC.

The J gene is TRBJ1-1, the V gene TRBV6-5; 9 bases are a match to TRBD1. This CDR3 has 14 residues. From germline, CDR1 is MNHEY and CDR2 SVGAGI. V lost 1 base to trimming and J lost 5 bases; unmatched junction nucleotides: 2. DNA of the CDR3: TGTGCCAGCAGTTACTGGACAGGGGAAACTGAAGCTTTCTTT. Its protein is CASSYWTGETEAFF.